The rows below give T cell receptor beta chains drawn from one sample of a study of T cell changes during pregnancy in multiple sclerosis. TCRdb's table, derived via immunoSEQ multiplex PCR, lists solely in-frame clones and lacks some. The sample shows 55,000 to 65,000 clones, just under 95% of them seen only once. The sequencing here drew on peripheral blood, taken in the second trimester of pregnancy. The receptors were gathered from a female donor with multiple sclerosis, enrolled in a pregnancy study. Each CDR3 is given with its conserved first and last residue.

TRBV7-2	TRBJ1-4	CASRKSAGMGEKLFF
TRBV7-6	TRBJ2-1	CASSLAEGLPTSYNEQFF
TRBV4-3	TRBJ2-7	CASSQEARGYEQYF
TRBV7-9	TRBJ2-1	CASSSRGLAAYNEQFF
TRBV27	TRBJ1-5	CASSEGQGRAYSNQPQHF
TRBV6-1	TRBJ2-3	CASSEASGTRAYF
TRBV9	TRBJ1-2	CASSVVARASGYTF
TRBV10-3	TRBJ2-2	CAISESTGTGELFF
TRBV4-1	TRBJ2-7	CASSQDGQGAYEQYF
TRBV4-2	TRBJ1-3	CASSQEDRGLYTIYF
TRBV28	TRBJ2-2	CASSFLVSSGGELFF
TRBV7-9	TRBJ2-1	CASSLAPSGNEQFF
TRBV5-1	TRBJ2-2	CASSLEGQSNTGELFF
TRBV7-9	TRBJ2-1	CASSAPDRSYNEQFF
TRBV19	TRBJ2-2	CASILWTSGTGELFF
TRBV11-2	TRBJ2-7	CASSPRGDAYEQYF
TRBV4-2	TRBJ2-1	CASSQGPYNEQFF
TRBV18	TRBJ2-5	CASSPFGSGNQETQYF
TRBV27	TRBJ2-7	CASSLRTRNNYEQYF
TRBV28	TRBJ2-7	CASSLGTRRSYEQYF
TRBV6-6	TRBJ1-2	CASSPGQGGGYTF
TRBV5-5	TRBJ2-3	CASSLEWGGTQYF
TRBV28	TRBJ2-2	CASSLSGGYTGELFF
TRBV18	TRBJ1-1	CASSQDREAEAFF
TRBV5-1	TRBJ2-1	CASSLRTPPGGAVNEQFF
TRBV11-2	TRBJ1-2	CASSLGGGTRGYTF
TRBV10-3	TRBJ2-7	CAISDQQGARNYEQYF
TRBV10-3	TRBJ2-1	CAISEPTKSSYNEQFF
TRBV29-1	TRBJ2-2	CSVPDRGKGTGELFF
TRBV13	TRBJ2-3	CASSVVSAPDTQYF
TRBV5-1	TRBJ2-3	CASSPGGSSTDTQYF
TRBV27	TRBJ2-7	CASSLSAGGPLEQYF
TRBV4-2	TRBJ1-6	CASSQDIQGNSPLHF
TRBV27	TRBJ1-4	CASSSDRGLSEKLFF
TRBV11-2	TRBJ2-7	CASSSGLAGVYEQYF
TRBV6-4	TRBJ2-6	CASSGGTLSGANVLTF
TRBV12-5	TRBJ2-7	CASGLGTVYEQYF
TRBV7-3	TRBJ2-1	CASSLPDSLQFF
TRBV7-3	TRBJ2-2	CASSLKSGANTGELFF
TRBV11-2	TRBJ2-1	CASSPDSGTGIYNEQFF
TRBV5-8	TRBJ2-1	CAILRLAGGRPYNEQFF